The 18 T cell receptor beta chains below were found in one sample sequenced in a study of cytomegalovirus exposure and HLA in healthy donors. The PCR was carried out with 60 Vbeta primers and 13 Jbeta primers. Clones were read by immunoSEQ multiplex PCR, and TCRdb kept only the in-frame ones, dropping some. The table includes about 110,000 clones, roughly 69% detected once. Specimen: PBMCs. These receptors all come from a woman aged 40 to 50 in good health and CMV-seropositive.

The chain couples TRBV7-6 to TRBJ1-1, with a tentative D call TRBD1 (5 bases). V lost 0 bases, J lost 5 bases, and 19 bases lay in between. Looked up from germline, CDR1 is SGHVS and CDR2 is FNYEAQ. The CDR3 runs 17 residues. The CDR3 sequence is CASSLAFLRGGRTEAFF. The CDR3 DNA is TGTGCCAGCAGCTTAGCGTTTTTGAGGGGAGGACGGACTGAAGCTTTCTTT.

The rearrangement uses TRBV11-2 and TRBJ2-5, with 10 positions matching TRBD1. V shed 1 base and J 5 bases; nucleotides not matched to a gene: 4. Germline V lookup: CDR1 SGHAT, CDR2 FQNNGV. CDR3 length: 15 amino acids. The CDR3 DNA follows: TGTGCCAGCAGCTTAGGGGACAGGGGAAGGGAGACCCAGTACTTC. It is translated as CASSLGDRGRETQYF.

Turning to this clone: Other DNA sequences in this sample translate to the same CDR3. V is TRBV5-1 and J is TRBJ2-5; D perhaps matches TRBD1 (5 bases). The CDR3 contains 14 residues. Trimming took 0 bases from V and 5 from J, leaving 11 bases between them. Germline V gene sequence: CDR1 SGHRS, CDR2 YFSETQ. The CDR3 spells CASSLGQGWETQYF. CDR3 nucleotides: TGCGCCAGCAGCTTGGGGCAGGGCTGGGAGACCCAGTACTTC.

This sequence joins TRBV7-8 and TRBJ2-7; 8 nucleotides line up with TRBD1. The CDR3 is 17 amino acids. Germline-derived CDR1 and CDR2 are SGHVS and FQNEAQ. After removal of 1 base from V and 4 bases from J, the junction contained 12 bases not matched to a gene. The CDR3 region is CASSLGTGRMIGYEQYF. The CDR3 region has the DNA TGTGCCAGCAGCTTAGGGACAGGGAGGATGATAGGTTACGAGCAGTACTTC.

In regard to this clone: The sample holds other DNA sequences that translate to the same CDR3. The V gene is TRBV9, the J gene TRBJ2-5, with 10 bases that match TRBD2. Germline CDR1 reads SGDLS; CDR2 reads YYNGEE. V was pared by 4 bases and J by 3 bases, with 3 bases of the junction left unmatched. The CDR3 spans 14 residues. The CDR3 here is CASSPGLAEETQYF. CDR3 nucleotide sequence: TGTGCCAGCAGCCCCGGACTAGCGGAAGAGACCCAGTACTTC.

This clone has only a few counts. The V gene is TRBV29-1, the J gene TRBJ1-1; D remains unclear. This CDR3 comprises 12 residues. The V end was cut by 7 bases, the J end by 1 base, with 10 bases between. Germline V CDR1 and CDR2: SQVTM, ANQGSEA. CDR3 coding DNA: TGCAGCGCCGGAGAGGGGAACACTGAAGCTTTCTTT. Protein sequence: CSAGEGNTEAFF.

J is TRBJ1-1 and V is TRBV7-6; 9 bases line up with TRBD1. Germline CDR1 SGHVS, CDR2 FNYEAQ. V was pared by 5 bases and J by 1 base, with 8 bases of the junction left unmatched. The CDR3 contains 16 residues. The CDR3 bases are TGTGCCAGCAGCCTCGGGACAGGGACGGGGAACACTGAAGCTTTCTTT. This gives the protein CASSLGTGTGNTEAFF.

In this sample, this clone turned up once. The CDR3 spells CASSPRHSSGANVLTF. The CDR3 nucleotides are TGTGCCAGCAGCCCAAGACACTCCTCTGGGGCCAACGTCCTGACTTTC. This chain uses TRBV9 with TRBJ2-6; D not certain. V gave up 4 bases and J gave up 0 bases, with 11 bases separating them. The germline V gene has CDR1 SGDLS and CDR2 YYNGEE. The CDR3 runs to 16 residues.

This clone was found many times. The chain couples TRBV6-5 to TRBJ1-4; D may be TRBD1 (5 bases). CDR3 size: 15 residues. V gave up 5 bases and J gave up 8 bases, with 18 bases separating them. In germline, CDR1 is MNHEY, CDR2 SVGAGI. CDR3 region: CASSRKGISPEKLFF. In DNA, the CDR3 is TGTGCCAGCAGTCGAAAGGGGATCAGTCCCGAAAAACTGTTTTTT.

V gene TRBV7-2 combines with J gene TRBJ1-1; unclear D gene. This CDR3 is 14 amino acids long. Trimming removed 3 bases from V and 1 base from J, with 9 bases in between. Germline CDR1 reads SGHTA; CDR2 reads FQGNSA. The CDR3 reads CASSLVLSNTEAFF. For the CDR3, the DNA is TGTGCCAGCAGCTTGGTACTCTCGAACACTGAAGCTTTCTTT.

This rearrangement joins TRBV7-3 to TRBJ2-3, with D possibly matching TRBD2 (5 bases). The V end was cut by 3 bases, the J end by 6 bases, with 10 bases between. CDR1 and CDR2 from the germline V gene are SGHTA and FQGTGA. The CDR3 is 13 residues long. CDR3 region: CASSFTAADTQYF. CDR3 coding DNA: TGTGCCAGCAGCTTTACAGCGGCCGATACGCAGTATTTT.

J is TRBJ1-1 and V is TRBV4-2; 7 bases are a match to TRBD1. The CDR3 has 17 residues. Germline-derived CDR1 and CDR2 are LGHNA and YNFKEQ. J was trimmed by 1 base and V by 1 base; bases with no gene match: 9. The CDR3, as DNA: TGTGCCAGCAGCCAAGCGGCCGGGGCAGGGGGGAACACTGAAGCTTTCTTT. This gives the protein CASSQAAGAGGNTEAFF.

CDR3 in amino acids: CASSGGGYYNEQFF. The CDR3 DNA reads as TGTGCCAGCAGTGGAGGGGGCTACTACAATGAGCAGTTCTTC. V is TRBV25-1 and J is TRBJ2-1, with 7 bases fitting TRBD1. CDR3 length: 14 residues. The ends lost 4 bases at V and 3 bases at J; junction bases unmatched: 3. The germline V gene has CDR1 MGHDK and CDR2 SYGVNS.

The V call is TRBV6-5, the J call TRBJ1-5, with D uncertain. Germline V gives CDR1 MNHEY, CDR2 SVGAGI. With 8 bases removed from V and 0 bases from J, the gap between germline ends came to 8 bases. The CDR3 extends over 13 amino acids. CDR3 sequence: CASAANSNQPQHF. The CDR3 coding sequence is TGTGCCAGCGCAGCGAATAGCAATCAGCCCCAGCATTTT.

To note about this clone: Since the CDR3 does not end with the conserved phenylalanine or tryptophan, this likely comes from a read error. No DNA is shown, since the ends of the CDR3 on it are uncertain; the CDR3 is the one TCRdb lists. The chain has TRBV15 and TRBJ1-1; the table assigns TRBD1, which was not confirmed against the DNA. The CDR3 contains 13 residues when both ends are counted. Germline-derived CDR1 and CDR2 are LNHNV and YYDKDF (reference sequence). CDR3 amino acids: CATSRDQGLKGFS.

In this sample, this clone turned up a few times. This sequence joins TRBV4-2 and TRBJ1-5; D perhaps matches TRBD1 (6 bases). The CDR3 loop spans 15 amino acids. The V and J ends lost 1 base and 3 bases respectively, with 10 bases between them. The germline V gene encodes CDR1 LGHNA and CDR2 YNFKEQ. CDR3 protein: CASSQGRDINQPQHF. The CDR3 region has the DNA TGTGCCAGCAGCCAAGGACGGGACATCAATCAGCCCCAGCATTTT.

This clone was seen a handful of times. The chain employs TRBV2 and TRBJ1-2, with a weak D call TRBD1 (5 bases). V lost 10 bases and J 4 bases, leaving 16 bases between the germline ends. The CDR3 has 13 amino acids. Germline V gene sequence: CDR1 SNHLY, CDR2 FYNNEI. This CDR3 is CAIPLGGGYGYTF. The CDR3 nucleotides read TGTGCCATCCCCCTGGGGGGAGGCTATGGCTACACCTTC.

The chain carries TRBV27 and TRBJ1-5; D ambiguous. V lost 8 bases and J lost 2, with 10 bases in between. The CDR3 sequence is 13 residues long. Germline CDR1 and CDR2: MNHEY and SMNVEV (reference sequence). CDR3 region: CASGHGGNQPQHF. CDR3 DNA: TGTGCCAGCGGCCACGGAGGCAATCAGCCCCAGCATTTT.